The text below deals with one T cell receptor beta chain. The target antigen is unknown. The same CDR3 arises from other DNA sequences in this sample as well. This entry comes from a study of shared clonotypes between healthy human individuals. For the study at large: Participating donors consisted of two women and a few men aged 18 to 49.

Using immunoSEQ multiplex PCR, the repertoire was profiled, and TCRdb retains in-frame clones only, with some absent. The repertoire holds some 630,000 clones, with about two thirds as singletons. Overall study findings and caveats: Lower generation probabilities were found for non-shared clonotypes than for those shared by all four donors. Measured sharing among donors was expected to vary with sequencing depth.

Per germline, CDR1 LNHDA and CDR2 SQIVND (reference sequence). This CDR3 has 14 amino acids. Trimming stripped 3 bases from V and 0 bases from J, with 6 bases between. The chain recombines TRBV19 with TRBJ2-4, with TRBD1 as a possible D gene (5 bases). The clonotype was recovered from a woman aged 30 to 39 in good health. The sample comprised memory CD4+ T cells sorted from blood. Documented subset: CD45RA-negative fraction. DNA of the CDR3: TGTGCCAGTAGTATTGGGGCAGCCAAAAACATTCAGTACTTC. Its protein is CASSIGAAKNIQYF.